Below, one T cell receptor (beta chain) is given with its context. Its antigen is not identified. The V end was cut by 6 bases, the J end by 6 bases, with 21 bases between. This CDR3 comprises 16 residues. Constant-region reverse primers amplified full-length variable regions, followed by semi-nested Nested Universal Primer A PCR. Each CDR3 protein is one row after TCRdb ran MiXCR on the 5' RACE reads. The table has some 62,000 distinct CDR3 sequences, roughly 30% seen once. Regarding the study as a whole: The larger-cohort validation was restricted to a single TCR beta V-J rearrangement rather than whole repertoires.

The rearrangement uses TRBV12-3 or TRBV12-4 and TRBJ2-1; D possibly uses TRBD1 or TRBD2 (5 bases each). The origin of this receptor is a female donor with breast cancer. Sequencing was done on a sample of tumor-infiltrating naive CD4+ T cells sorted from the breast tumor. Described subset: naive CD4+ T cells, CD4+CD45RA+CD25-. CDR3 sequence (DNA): TGTGCCAGCAGCCCCCGAGAGCGGTGGGGGTCCAATGAGCAGTTCTTC. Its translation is CASSPRERWGSNEQFF.